This T cell receptor beta chain came from a study of T-cell reconstitution after alpha-beta-depleted transplantation in children. This clonotype was detected a few times. Using unique molecular identifiers, the investigators prepared the TCRbeta library. TCRdb re-called the PCR reads with MiXCR, one entry per CDR3 protein. The sample includes about 540,000 distinct CDR3 sequences, about 18% of them seen just once. This TCR was recovered from a human donor who donated a stem cell graft to a child with acute lymphoblastic leukemia. The sample was PBMCs from the stem cell graft donor, taken from the stem cell graft.

The CDR3 is CASSHPSGSYEQYF. In DNA form, the CDR3 reads TGTGCCAGCAGCCACCCAAGCGGCTCCTACGAGCAGTACTTC. This chain uses TRBV3-1 with TRBJ2-7, with D tentatively TRBD2 (5 bases). This CDR3 region has 14 residues. Germline values: CDR1 LGHDT, CDR2 YNNKEL (reference sequence). Trimming took off 3 bases at V and 0 bases at J, with 9 bases between the two ends.